The 28 T cell receptor beta chains below come from one sample, sequenced in a study of shared clonotypes between healthy human individuals. Profiling relied on immunoSEQ multiplex PCR, and the TCRdb table lists in-frame clones only, not all of them. The sample holds approximately 500,000 clones, nearly 80% seen once. The sequencing input was PBMCs. The origin of the receptors is a woman aged 40-49 years in good health. Some clones in this sample may be carry-over from other donors' samples.

The chain combines TRBV7-9 with TRBJ1-1, with no clear D. V shed 3 bases and J shed 3 bases, with 5 bases lying between them. Germline V gene data show CDR1 as SEHNR and CDR2 as FQNEAQ (reference sequence). The length of the CDR3 is 12 residues. The CDR3 sequence is CASSFIDTEAFF. The CDR3 bases are TGTGCCAGCAGCTTTATAGACACTGAAGCTTTCTTT.

This clone was counted a few times. This chain joins TRBV30 and TRBJ1-5, with TRBD1 identical over 9 bases. Germline V gene sequence: CDR1 GTSNPN, CDR2 SVGIG (reference sequence). V gave up 0 bases and J gave up 6 bases; unmatched junction bases: 3. The CDR3 totals 14 residues. The CDR3 region has the DNA TGTGCCTGGAGTGTAGGACAGGGGCGTCAGCCCCAGCATTTT. This sequence encodes CAWSVGQGRQPQHF.

The chain combines TRBV28 with TRBJ1-4, with TRBD1 identical over 10 bases. In germline, CDR1 is MDHEN, CDR2 SYDVKM. The CDR3 has 21 residues. V lost 4 bases, J lost 3 bases, and 20 bases stayed unmatched. The CDR3 nucleotides are TGTGCCAGCAGTTCCCATCCATTCCAGACAGGGGGCAGGAAGGCTAATGAAAAACTGTTTTTT. The encoded protein is CASSSHPFQTGGRKANEKLFF.

V usage is TRBV6-5 and J usage is TRBJ1-1; no firm D call. This CDR3 is built from 15 residues. The V and J ends lost 0 bases and 4 bases respectively, with 12 bases between them. Looked up from germline, CDR1 is MNHEY and CDR2 is SVGAGI. DNA for the CDR3: TGTGCCAGCAGTTACTCTGACCCCGGTCTCACTGAAGCTTTCTTT. Translating it yields CASSYSDPGLTEAFF.

The chain links TRBV29-1 to TRBJ2-7, with D maybe TRBD1 (6 bases). The CDR3 is made up of 12 amino acids. The germline V and J ends were trimmed by 4 bases and 5 bases, with 12 bases remaining between them. In germline, CDR1 is SQVTM, CDR2 ANQGSEA. CDR3 nucleotide sequence: TGCAGCGTTGTGGCCAGGGGAGACGAGCAGTACTTC. It translates to CSVVARGDEQYF.

The chain combines TRBV7-2 with TRBJ2-5; D is perhaps TRBD1 (7 bases). The length of the CDR3 is 14 residues. CDR1 is SGHTA, CDR2 FQGNSA, per germline. Trimming pared 0 bases from V and 5 bases from J, leaving 10 bases between. The CDR3 protein is CASSLARGVETQYF. The DNA for the CDR3 is TGTGCCAGCAGCTTAGCCAGGGGGGTCGAGACCCAGTACTTC.

The rearrangement uses TRBV30 and TRBJ2-4, with 7 bases fitting TRBD2. V lost 2 bases to trimming and J lost 7 bases; unmatched junction nucleotides: 2. This CDR3 has 12 residues. CDR1 and CDR2 (germline): GTSNPN, SVGIG (reference sequence). CDR3 DNA sequence: TGTGCCTGGAGTCCCGGGGGGAACATTCAGTACTTC. Its protein product is CAWSPGGNIQYF.

The gene calls are TRBV10-3 and TRBJ1-2; 7 nucleotides agree with TRBD1. The J segment lost 5 bases and the V segment lost 6 bases, leaving 6 bases of the junction unmatched. The CDR3 extends over 13 amino acids. The germline CDR1 and CDR2 sequences are ENHRY and SYGVKD. As DNA, the CDR3 is TGTGCCATCAGCGACGACAGGGATTATGGCTACACCTTC. This translates into CAISDDRDYGYTF.

This rearrangement joins TRBV7-8 to TRBJ2-2; TRBD1 aligns across 7 bases. The CDR3 runs to 14 residues. V shed 5 bases and J 6 bases; nucleotides not matched to a gene: 6. The V gene's germline CDR1 is SGHVS and CDR2 FQNEAQ. CDR3 region: CASSERGRAGELFF. The CDR3 nucleotides are TGTGCCAGCAGCGAGAGGGGGCGGGCCGGGGAGCTGTTTTTT.

The V and J genes are TRBV10-3 and TRBJ2-3; tentatively, D is TRBD2 (5 bases). Germline V gives CDR1 ENHRY, CDR2 SYGVKD. Deletions cut 5 bases from V and 2 bases from J, with 14 bases between. CDR3 length: 15 residues. The CDR3 sequence is CAISPERTDTDTQYF. The CDR3 DNA is TGTGCCATCAGTCCCGAGCGGACCGACACAGATACGCAGTATTTT.

The chain is built from TRBV5-6 and TRBJ2-5; D remains unclear. Near its end, the DNA agrees better with TRBJ2-7, so the J call may be wrong. This CDR3 is built from 11 residues. The germline CDR1 and CDR2 sequences are SGHDT and YYEEEE. CDR3 nucleotide sequence: TGTGCCAGCAGCTTGGTGGACGAGCAGTACTTC. Amino acids: CASSLVDEQYF.

This clone was recorded a few times. This sequence joins TRBV28 and TRBJ1-5; 10 bases align to TRBD1. This CDR3 has 14 residues. Trimming at V came to 5 bases and at J to 9 bases, leaving 7 bases not matched to a gene. Germline lookup yields CDR1 MDHEN and CDR2 SYDVKM. CDR3 loop: CASSGGQGHRPQHF. Written as DNA, the CDR3 is TGTGCCAGCAGTGGGGGACAGGGGCACCGGCCCCAGCATTTT. Drawing the rest from reference TRBV28 and TRBJ1-5, the complete variable domain is DVKVTQSSRYLVKRTGEKVFLECVQDMDHENMFWYRQDPGLGLRLIYFSYDVKMKEKGDIPEGYSVSREKKERFSLILESASTNQTSMYLCASSGGQGHRPQHFGDGTRLSIL.

This clone was recorded once. V usage is TRBV28 and J usage is TRBJ2-1; the D call may be TRBD1 or TRBD2 (6 bases each). The CDR3 has 16 residues. Trimming stripped 6 bases from V and 8 bases from J, with 23 bases between. From germline, CDR1 is MDHEN and CDR2 SYDVKM. CDR3 DNA: TGTGCCAGCAGATCCATAGGGGGACTCCCCACCCATGAGCAGTTCTTC. Translating gives CASRSIGGLPTHEQFF. Full variable domain (rest looked up from reference TRBV28 and TRBJ2-1): DVKVTQSSRYLVKRTGEKVFLECVQDMDHENMFWYRQDPGLGLRLIYFSYDVKMKEKGDIPEGYSVSREKKERFSLILESASTNQTSMYLCASRSIGGLPTHEQFFGPGTRLTVL.

The J gene is TRBJ2-1, the V gene TRBV7-3; 8 nucleotides agree with TRBD2. With V trimmed by 0 bases and J by 13 bases, 8 bases remained unmatched. The V gene's germline CDR1 is SGHTA and CDR2 FQGTGA. The CDR3 sequence is 14 residues long. DNA of the CDR3: TGTGCCAGCAGCTTAACCCTGGGTAGCGGGAATCAGTTCTTC. It translates to CASSLTLGSGNQFF.

This clone was counted between two and nine times. The V call is TRBV6-6, the J call TRBJ1-1; possible D gene TRBD1, 5 bases. V lost 5 bases and J 9 bases, leaving 16 bases between the germline ends. The CDR3 has 13 amino acids. CDR1 is MNHNY and CDR2 is SVGAGI in the germline V gene (reference sequence). Here the CDR3 reads CASSGARLGQAFF. Here the CDR3 DNA reads TGTGCCAGCAGTGGGGCCCGGTTAGGCCAAGCTTTCTTT.

The chain joins TRBV5-6 to TRBJ2-1; 9 nucleotides match TRBD2. Unmatched junction bases numbered 15, after V lost 0 bases and J lost 8 bases. There are 18 residues in the CDR3. CDR1 and CDR2 (germline): SGHDT, YYEEEE. The CDR3 sequence is CASSLDAGGPQGMDEQFF. CDR3 bases: TGTGCCAGCAGCTTGGACGCGGGAGGGCCCCAGGGTATGGATGAGCAGTTCTTC. Variable domain in full (rest from reference TRBV5-6 and TRBJ2-1): DAGVTQSPTHLIKTRGQQVTLRCSPKSGHDTVSWYQQALGQGPQFIFQYYEEEERQRGNFPDRFSGHQFPNYSSELNVNALLLGDSALYLCASSLDAGGPQGMDEQFFGPGTRLTVL.

With respect to this clone: The sample contains more than one DNA sequence encoding this CDR3. The rearrangement joins TRBV28 to TRBJ1-5; D might be TRBD1 (5 bases). The germline V gene encodes CDR1 MDHEN and CDR2 SYDVKM. The CDR3 contains 14 residues. Trimming removed 5 bases at V and 6 bases at J, with 14 bases between. The DNA for the CDR3 is TGTGCCAGCAGTCCGTCCCTGGGGGGTCAGCCCCAGCATTTT. As protein: CASSPSLGGQPQHF.

In nucleotides, the CDR3 is TGCGCCAGCAGCTTGGAGCCTAGCGGGAGGGGGAGCTACTACAATGAGCAGTTCTTC. Protein sequence: CASSLEPSGRGSYYNEQFF. This sequence joins TRBV5-1 and TRBJ2-1; 12 nucleotides line up with TRBD2. Germline V gene data show CDR1 as SGHRS and CDR2 as YFSETQ. The CDR3 runs to 19 residues. V shed 0 bases and J 3 bases; nucleotides not matched to a gene: 10.

The chain employs TRBV27 and TRBJ2-3, with a weak D call TRBD1 (6 bases). With 0 bases removed from V and 12 bases from J, the gap between germline ends came to 13 bases. The CDR3 spans 13 residues. Germline loops: CDR1 MNHEY, CDR2 SMNVEV (reference sequence). In DNA, the CDR3 is TGTGCCAGCAGTTTATCCCAGGGGCTCCCCCAGTATTTT. Translated: CASSLSQGLPQYF.

This chain links TRBV27 with TRBJ2-3, with 7 bases that match TRBD2. With V trimmed by 0 bases and J by 6 bases, 6 bases remained unmatched. CDR1 and CDR2 from the germline V gene are MNHEY and SMNVEV (reference sequence). The CDR3 consists of 15 residues. The DNA of the CDR3 is TGTGCCAGCAGTTTATCGAGGGCCGGGGGGGATACGCAGTATTTT. It translates to CASSLSRAGGDTQYF.

V gene TRBV15 combines with J gene TRBJ2-5; 9 bases line up with TRBD1. CDR3 length: 15 residues. CDR1 and CDR2 (germline): LNHNV, YYDKDF (reference sequence). V shed 3 bases, J shed 3 bases, and the junction held 5 bases outside the gene matches. In DNA, the CDR3 is TGTGCCACCAGCAGCGACAGGGGGTGGGAAGAGACCCAGTACTTC. Protein sequence: CATSSDRGWEETQYF.

This chain connects TRBV13 to TRBJ2-1; D perhaps matches TRBD1 (6 bases). The CDR3 runs 15 residues. The V gene's germline CDR1 is PRHDT and CDR2 FYEKMQ (reference sequence). Trimming took off 3 bases at V and 0 bases at J, with 9 bases between the two ends. CDR3 sequence reads: CASSFARGSYNEQFF. As DNA, the CDR3 is TGTGCCAGCAGCTTCGCCAGGGGCTCCTACAATGAGCAGTTCTTC.

This clone occurred once. The chain has TRBV2 and TRBJ2-7, with a possible D match to TRBD1 (6 bases). V lost 8 bases to trimming and J lost 0 bases, with 17 bases between them. There are 15 residues in the CDR3. Germline CDR1 and CDR2: SNHLY and FYNNEI. CDR3 in amino acids: CASHNRASFSYEQYF. CDR3 DNA: TGTGCCAGCCATAACAGGGCTTCATTCTCCTACGAGCAGTACTTC.

V usage is TRBV7-9 and J usage is TRBJ2-7; TRBD1 aligns across 7 bases. From germline, CDR1 is SEHNR and CDR2 FQNEAQ (reference sequence). The junction had 6 bases not matched to a gene; V was cut back by 1 base and J by 3 bases. This CDR3 is 15 amino acids long. CDR3 sequence reads: CASSLGSGDSYEQYF. CDR3 nucleotide sequence: TGTGCCAGCAGCTTAGGTAGTGGGGACAGCTACGAGCAGTACTTC.

Only a few counts were recorded for this clone. V usage is TRBV7-6 and J usage is TRBJ2-1, with 9 positions matching TRBD2. This CDR3 is 15 amino acids long. Germline loops: CDR1 SGHVS, CDR2 FNYEAQ. Trimming took 5 bases from V and 8 from J; bases not matched to a gene: 10. The chain's CDR3 is CASSLLAGSTDEQFF. CDR3 DNA: TGTGCCAGCAGCCTCCTAGCGGGGAGCACGGATGAGCAGTTCTTC.

Here the CDR3 DNA reads TGTGCCAGCAGCCACGGGGGCGGCGAGCAGTACTTC. Translated, it gives CASSHGGGEQYF. The chain employs TRBV11-2 and TRBJ2-7, with D perhaps TRBD1 or TRBD2 (6 bases each). V gave up 5 bases and J gave up 6 bases, with 11 bases separating them. The CDR3 covers 12 residues. Germline loops: CDR1 SGHAT, CDR2 FQNNGV.

The chain combines TRBV19 with TRBJ2-5; 9 bases line up with TRBD1. Germline lookup yields CDR1 LNHDA and CDR2 SQIVND (reference sequence). Germline trimming cut 1 base from V and 5 bases from J; bases unmatched to any gene: 8. CDR3 length equals 16 residues. The CDR3 nucleotides are TGTGCCAGTAGTATAGCTTGGACAGGGGTCCGGGAGACCCAGTACTTC. Protein: CASSIAWTGVRETQYF.

This chain joins TRBV9 and TRBJ2-1; 7 bases are shared with TRBD1. The CDR3 length is 16 residues. The germline CDR1 and CDR2 sequences are SGDLS and YYNGEE. The trim removed 0 bases at V and 4 bases at J, leaving 7 bases unmatched. The DNA of the CDR3 is TGTGCCAGCAGCGTAGGACCGGGACAGCGGTACAATGAGCAGTTCTTC. Translating it yields CASSVGPGQRYNEQFF.